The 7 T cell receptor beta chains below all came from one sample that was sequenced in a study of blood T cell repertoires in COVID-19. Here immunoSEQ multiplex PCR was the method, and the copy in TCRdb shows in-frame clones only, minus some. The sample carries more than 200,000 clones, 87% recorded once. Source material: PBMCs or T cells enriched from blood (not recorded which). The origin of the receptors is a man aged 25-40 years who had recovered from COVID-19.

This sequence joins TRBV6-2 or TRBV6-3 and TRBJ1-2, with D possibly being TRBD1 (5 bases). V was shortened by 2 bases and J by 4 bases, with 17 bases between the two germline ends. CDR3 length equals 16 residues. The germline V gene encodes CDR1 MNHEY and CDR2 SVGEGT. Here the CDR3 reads CASSYGGTPAIYGYTF. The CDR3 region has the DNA TGTGCCAGCAGTTACGGGGGGACCCCCGCCATCTATGGCTACACCTTC.

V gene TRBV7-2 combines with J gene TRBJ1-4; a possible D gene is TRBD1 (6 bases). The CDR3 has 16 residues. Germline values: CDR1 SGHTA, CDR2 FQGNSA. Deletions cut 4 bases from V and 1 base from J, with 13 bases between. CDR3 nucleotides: TGTGCCAGCAGCTCCAGGGGCTGGGGAACTAATGAAAAACTGTTTTTT. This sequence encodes CASSSRGWGTNEKLFF.

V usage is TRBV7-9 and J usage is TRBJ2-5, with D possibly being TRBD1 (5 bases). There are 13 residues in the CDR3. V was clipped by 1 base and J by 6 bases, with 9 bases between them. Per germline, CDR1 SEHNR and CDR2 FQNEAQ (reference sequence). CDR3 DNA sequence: TGTGCCAGCAGCTTAGAGCAGGGCCAGACCCAGTACTTC. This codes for CASSLEQGQTQYF.

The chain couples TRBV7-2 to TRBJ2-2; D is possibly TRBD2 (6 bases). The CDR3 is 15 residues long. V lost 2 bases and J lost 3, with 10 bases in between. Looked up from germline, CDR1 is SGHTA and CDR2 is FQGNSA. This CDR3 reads CASSLWDSHTGELFF. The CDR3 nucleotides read TGTGCCAGCAGCTTATGGGACTCCCACACCGGGGAGCTGTTTTTT.

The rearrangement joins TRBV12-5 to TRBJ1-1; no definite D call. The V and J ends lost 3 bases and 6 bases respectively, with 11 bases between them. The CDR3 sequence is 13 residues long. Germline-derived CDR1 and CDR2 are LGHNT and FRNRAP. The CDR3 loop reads CASGFTRGAEAFF. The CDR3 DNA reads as TGTGCTAGTGGTTTTACGCGCGGCGCTGAAGCTTTCTTT.

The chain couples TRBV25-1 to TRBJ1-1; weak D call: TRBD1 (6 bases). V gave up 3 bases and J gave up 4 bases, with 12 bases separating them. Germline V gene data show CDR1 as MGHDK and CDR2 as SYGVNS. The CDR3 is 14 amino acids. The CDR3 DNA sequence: TGTGCCAGCAGTGAGCAAACAGGGCCCACTGAAGCTTTCTTT. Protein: CASSEQTGPTEAFF.

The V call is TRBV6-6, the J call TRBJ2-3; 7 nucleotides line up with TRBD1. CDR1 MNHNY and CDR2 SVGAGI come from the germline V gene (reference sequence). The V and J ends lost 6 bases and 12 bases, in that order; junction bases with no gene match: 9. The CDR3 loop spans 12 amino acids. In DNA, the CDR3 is TGTGCCAGCAGACTCACCCGGGACAGACAGTATTTT. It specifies CASRLTRDRQYF.